This T cell receptor beta chain was sequenced for a study of T cell responses to AZD1222 COVID-19 vaccine. Study results and limitations: Spike as a whole was targeted by vaccine-associated CD4 TCRs, dominant at 160-218 and 743-854.

Worth noting for this clone: The antigen remains undetermined.

Measured with immunoSEQ multiplex PCR; TCRdb has only the in-frame clones, and not every one. This sample has approximately 120,000 clones, with approximately 85% found just once. CDR1 is SEHNR, CDR2 FQNEAQ, per germline (reference sequence). V trimming: 8 bases; J trimming: 6 bases; junction bases outside the gene matches: 16. The CDR3 length is 16 residues. The chain recombines TRBV7-9 with TRBJ1-2; 9 bases fit TRBD1. The receptor comes from an adult in good health. Sequenced material: peripheral blood, taken on day 0 of MenACWY control vaccination. The CDR3 DNA reads TGTGCCAGCTCCTCGGGACAGGGTTTTGGTCGGGATGGCTACACCTTC. This gives the protein CASSSGQGFGRDGYTF.